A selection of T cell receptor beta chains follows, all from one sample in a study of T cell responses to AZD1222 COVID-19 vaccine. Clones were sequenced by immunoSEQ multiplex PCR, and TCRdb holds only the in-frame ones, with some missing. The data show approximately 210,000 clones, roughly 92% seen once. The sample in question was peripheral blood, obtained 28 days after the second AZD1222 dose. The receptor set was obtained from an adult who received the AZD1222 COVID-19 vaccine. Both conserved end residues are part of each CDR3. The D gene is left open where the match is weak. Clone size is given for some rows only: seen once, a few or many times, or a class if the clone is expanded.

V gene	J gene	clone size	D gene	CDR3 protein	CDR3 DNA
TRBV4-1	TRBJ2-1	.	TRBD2	CASSRTSSGSNYNEQFF	TGCGCCAGCAGCCGGACATCTAGCGGGAGTAACTACAATGAGCAGTTCTTC
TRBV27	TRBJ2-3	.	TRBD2	CASRPVASGFTDTQYF	TGTGCCAGCAGACCCGTGGCTAGCGGGTTCACAGATACGCAGTATTTT
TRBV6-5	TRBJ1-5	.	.	CASSVRVPRNQPQHF	TGTGCCAGCTCCGTTAGAGTCCCACGGAATCAGCCCCAGCATTTT
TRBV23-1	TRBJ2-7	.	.	CASRLRAGDSYEQYF	TGCGCCAGCAGACTGAGGGCAGGGGATTCCTACGAGCAGTACTTC
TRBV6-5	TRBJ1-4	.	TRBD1	CASRRQGENEKLFF	TGTGCCAGCAGGCGACAGGGGGAGAATGAAAAACTGTTTTTT
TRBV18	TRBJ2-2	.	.	CASSPQAATGELFF	TGTGCCAGCTCACCACAGGCAGCCACCGGGGAGCTGTTTTTT
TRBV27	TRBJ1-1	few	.	CASSLSWYMNTEAFF	TGTGCCAGCAGTTTATCGTGGTATATGAACACTGAAGCTTTCTTT
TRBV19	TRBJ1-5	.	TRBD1	CASSGNRGQPQHF	TGTGCCAGTAGCGGAAACAGGGGCCAGCCCCAGCATTTT
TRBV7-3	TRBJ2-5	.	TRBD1	CASSWDRQETQYF	TGTGCCAGCAGCTGGGACAGGCAAGAGACCCAGTACTTC
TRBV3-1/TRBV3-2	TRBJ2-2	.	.	CASSQVISRLFF	TGTGCCAGCAGCCAAGTCATCTCCCGGCTGTTTTTT
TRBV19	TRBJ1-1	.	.	CASSSQVSAFF	TGTGCCAGTAGTTCACAGGTTTCTGCTTTCTTT
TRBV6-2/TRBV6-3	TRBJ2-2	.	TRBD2	CASSYFLAGGTMGELFF	TGTGCCAGCAGTTATTTCCTAGCGGGAGGAACTATGGGGGAGCTGTTTTTT
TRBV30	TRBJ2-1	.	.	CAGGNNEQFF	TGTGCGGGCGGGAACAATGAGCAGTTCTTC
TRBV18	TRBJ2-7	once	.	CASSRLWSTYEQYF	TGTGCCAGCTCACGGCTGTGGTCAACCTACGAGCAGTACTTC
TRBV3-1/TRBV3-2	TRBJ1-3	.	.	CASSREGRGNTIYF	TGTGCCAGCAGCCGGGAGGGCCGAGGAAACACCATATATTTT
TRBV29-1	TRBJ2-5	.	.	CSPVIRGETQYF	TGCAGCCCCGTAATAAGGGGGGAGACCCAGTACTTC
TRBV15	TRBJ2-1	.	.	CATSTRDSSYNEQFF	TGTGCCACCAGCACCCGGGACTCTTCTTACAATGAGCAGTTCTTC
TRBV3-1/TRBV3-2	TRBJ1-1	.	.	CASSKMTVNTEAFF	TGTGCCAGCAGCAAAATGACAGTGAACACTGAAGCTTTCTTT
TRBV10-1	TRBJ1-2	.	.	CASSAGSFGYTF	TGCGCCAGCAGCGCGGGCTCCTTCGGCTACACCTTC
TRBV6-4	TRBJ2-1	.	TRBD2	CASSEGLVGNEQFF	TGTGCCAGCAGTGAGGGACTAGTGGGGAATGAGCAGTTCTTC
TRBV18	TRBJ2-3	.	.	CASSPMMQGRADTQYF	TGTGCCAGCTCACCAATGATGCAGGGGAGGGCAGATACGCAGTATTTT
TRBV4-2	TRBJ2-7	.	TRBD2	CASSQAVLAGGGEQYF	TGTGCCAGCAGCCAAGCCGTTCTAGCGGGAGGGGGAGAGCAGTACTTC
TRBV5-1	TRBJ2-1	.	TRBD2	CASSLGTLAGEQFF	TGCGCCAGCAGCTTGGGGACCCTAGCGGGAGAGCAGTTCTTC
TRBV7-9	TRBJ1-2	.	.	CASSLEGSPRGYTF	TGTGCCAGCAGCTTAGAGGGATCCCCTCGGGGCTACACCTTC
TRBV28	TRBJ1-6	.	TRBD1	CASSSISGTGNSPLHF	TGTGCCAGCAGTTCTATCTCAGGGACAGGGAATTCACCCCTCCACTTT
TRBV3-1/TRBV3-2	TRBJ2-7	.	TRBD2	CASRRRLAGWVYEQYF	TGTGCCAGCAGGCGGAGACTAGCGGGATGGGTCTACGAGCAGTACTTC